This entry is about one T cell receptor (beta chain). This sample is part of a study of blood T cell repertoires in COVID-19. In the study overall: Collection of acute and convalescent COVID-19 samples took place in the United States, Italy and Spain. T cells, B-cell-depleted T cells, or PBMCs provided the cDNA or gDNA that served as material.

This CDR3 is 17 amino acids long. The germline CDR1 and CDR2 sequences are WNHNN and SYGVQD (reference sequence). The V segment lost 4 bases and the J segment 0 bases; nucleotides outside the gene matches: 10. Original processing notes: Reference gene primer amplification gave estimated nucleated cell counts. TCRdb keeps only in-frame clones here, not all; method: immunoSEQ multiplex PCR. V and J calls and clone size are those listed in that table; D and trimming were worked out from the DNA. The data hold about 46,000 clones, with around nine tenths observed a single time. Source material: peripheral blood. The source is a middle-aged man with active COVID-19. The chain employs TRBV10-1 and TRBJ2-3; TRBD2 matches 7 bases. For the CDR3, the DNA is TGCGCCAGCAGTGGCTATACGGCGGGGGATAGCACAGATACGCAGTATTTT. Translating gives CASSGYTAGDSTDTQYF.